These 10 T cell receptor beta chains came from one sample sequenced in a study of cytomegalovirus exposure and HLA in healthy donors. The PCR made use of 60 Vbeta and 13 Jbeta primers. The method was immunoSEQ multiplex PCR; TCRdb's version includes in-frame clones alone and lacks a portion of them. In total, the table holds around 37,000 clones. The sequenced sample was PBMCs. The receptors stem from a human donor in good health.

J is TRBJ1-2 and V is TRBV27; D unclear. The CDR3 is made up of 15 amino acids. Germline-derived CDR1 and CDR2 are MNHEY and SMNVEV (reference sequence). Trimming shortened V by 6 bases and J by 7 bases, and 21 bases separated the two germline ends. In DNA, the CDR3 is TGTGCCAGCAGATCAATCGACCGGGATATTGGTGGCTACACCTTC. It is translated as CASRSIDRDIGGYTF.

The rearrangement joins TRBV7-6 to TRBJ2-7, with 12 bases matching TRBD1. This CDR3 is built from 16 residues. Germline-derived CDR1 and CDR2 are SGHVS and FNYEAQ. V was clipped by 1 base and J by 4 bases; unmatched bases: 5. As DNA, the CDR3 is TGTGCCAGCAGCTTAGAGGGACAGGGGGCGCGGTACGAGCAGTACTTC. This codes for CASSLEGQGARYEQYF. Variable domain in full (rest from reference TRBV7-6 and TRBJ2-7): GAGVSQSPRYKVTKRGQDVALRCDPISGHVSLYWYRQALGQGPEFLTYFNYEAQQDKSGLPNDRFSAERPEGSISTLTIQRTEQRDSAMYRCASSLEGQGARYEQYFGPGTRLTVT.

J is TRBJ2-1 and V is TRBV7-9; D unresolved. The CDR3 extends over 13 amino acids. Germline loops: CDR1 SEHNR, CDR2 FQNEAQ (reference sequence). V dropped 5 bases and J dropped 5 bases, with 10 bases sitting between them. This CDR3 reads CASSPAVDNEQFF. For the CDR3, the DNA is TGTGCCAGCAGCCCGGCGGTCGACAATGAGCAGTTCTTC.

The gene calls are TRBV5-6 and TRBJ1-6; unclear D gene. Germline assignment: CDR1 SGHDT and CDR2 YYEEEE. Between the trimmed V and J ends, which lost 2 bases and 7 bases, there was a span of 7 bases. The CDR3 runs 13 residues. The CDR3 bases are TGTGCCAGCAGCTTATCGTCGAATTCACCCCTCCACTTT. This translates into CASSLSSNSPLHF.

The rearrangement uses TRBV30 and TRBJ2-7, with 8 bases identical to TRBD2. V lost 6 bases and J lost 1; bases outside the gene matches: 8. CDR3 length: 14 amino acids. Germline V gene lookup returns CDR1 GTSNPN and CDR2 SVGIG (reference sequence). CDR3 residues: CACKKAGESYEQYF. The DNA for the CDR3 is TGTGCCTGCAAAAAAGCGGGGGAGTCCTACGAGCAGTACTTC.

The chain uses TRBV19 and TRBJ1-4; D unresolved. Per the germline V gene, CDR1 is LNHDA and CDR2 is SQIVND (reference sequence). CDR3 size: 12 residues. Trimming removed 3 bases from V and 8 bases from J, with 7 bases in between. In DNA form, the CDR3 reads TGTGCCAGTAGTATGGTCGGGGAAAAACTGTTTTTT. Encoded protein: CASSMVGEKLFF.

The gene calls are TRBV5-6 and TRBJ1-2, with a tentative D call TRBD1 (6 bases). Germline V gives CDR1 SGHDT, CDR2 YYEEEE. CDR3 length equals 14 residues. Trimming shortened V by 0 bases and J by 7 bases, and 13 bases separated the two germline ends. The CDR3 DNA is TGTGCCAGCAGCTTGGGGCAGGGGAATGCTGGCTACACCTTC. It specifies CASSLGQGNAGYTF.

V gene TRBV28 combines with J gene TRBJ1-4; D gene unclear. Germline CDR1 MDHEN, CDR2 SYDVKM. V was cut by 5 bases and J by 8 bases, with 15 bases left in between. The CDR3 totals 14 residues. CDR3 in DNA: TGTGCCAGCAGTAGCGGTGAGGATTGGGAAAAACTGTTTTTT. Encoded protein: CASSSGEDWEKLFF.

This rearrangement joins TRBV4-1 to TRBJ1-4; perhaps TRBD1 as D (6 bases). The CDR3 spans 16 residues. The V end was cut by 3 bases, the J end by 3 bases, with 14 bases between. Germline CDR1 reads MGHRA; CDR2 reads YSYEKL. DNA for the CDR3: TGCGCCAGCAGCCATCCTCCGGGACATGCTAATGAAAAACTGTTTTTT. It is translated as CASSHPPGHANEKLFF.

The chain links TRBV27 to TRBJ2-5; the match to TRBD1 covers 7 bases. There are 14 residues in the CDR3. V lost 5 bases and J lost 5; bases outside the gene matches: 8. The V gene's germline CDR1 is MNHEY and CDR2 SMNVEV (reference sequence). CDR3 bases: TGTGCCAGCAGTCTAGAGGGGGCGCGGGAGACCCAGTACTTC. It codes for CASSLEGARETQYF.